The rows below give T cell receptor beta chains drawn from one sample of a study of regulatory T cells in long-lasting Graves disease. TCRdb itself ran the multiplex PCR reads through MiXCR, one entry per CDR3 protein. The data show over 500,000 distinct CDR3 sequences, about 15% seen once. This sample also belongs to another study, concerning T cells in Graves' hyperthyroidism and ophthalmopathy.

The specimen comprised peripheral blood mononuclear cells (PBMCs), sampled at new diagnosis, from a patient treated with antithyroid drugs. The receptor set was obtained from a man younger than 35 with Graves disease. Both conserved end residues are part of each CDR3. D genes are given only for firm matches. Rows may omit the clone size; those that give it use once, few, many or a size class.

TRBV19	TRBD2	few	TRBJ2-1	TGTGCCAGTCAACCCGGACTAGCGGGAGTCTACAATGAGCAGTTCTTC	CASQPGLAGVYNEQFF
TRBV4-1	-	-	TRBJ2-3	TGTGCCAGCAGCCAGGAAAAAGGCACAGATACGCAGTATTTT	CASSQEKGTDTQYF
TRBV19	TRBD2	many	TRBJ2-1	TGTGCCACTTCGAGCGGGGGACCCTACAATGAGCAGTTCTTC	CATSSGGPYNEQFF
TRBV19	-	-	TRBJ1-6	TGTGCCAGTAGTGCAGGGTGGAATTCACCCCTCCACTTT	CASSAGWNSPLHF
TRBV11-2	-	many	TRBJ2-5	TGTGCCAGCAGCCCCGCCGGGGCCGGAGTCCAAGAGACCCAGTACTTC	CASSPAGAGVQETQYF
TRBV2	-	few	TRBJ1-3	TGTGCCAGCCTCAGGGAATCTGGAAACACCATATATTTT	CASLRESGNTIYF
TRBV7-8	TRBD2	few	TRBJ2-7	TGTGCCAGCAGCTCTCTAGGGCTAGCGGGAAGCTACGAGCAGTACTTC	CASSSLGLAGSYEQYF
TRBV20-1	-	many	TRBJ2-3	TGCAGTGCTCCCTTCCCGGGGATAACCACAGATACGCAGTATTTT	CSAPFPGITTDTQYF
TRBV19	-	few	TRBJ1-5	TGTGCCAGTAGTCTCAGGGGTTATAGCAATCAGCCCCAGCATTTT	CASSLRGYSNQPQHF
TRBV12-3/TRBV12-4	-	few	TRBJ2-5	TGTGCCAGCAGCCGAGAAACGACAGAACAAGAGACCCAGTACTTC	CASSRETTEQETQYF
TRBV11-1	TRBD1	-	TRBJ1-6	TGTGCCAGCAGCTTAATGCGGACAGGGGTTAATTCACCCCTCCACTTT	CASSLMRTGVNSPLHF
TRBV29-1	TRBD1	once	TRBJ1-3	TGCAGCGGTATCGGGACAGGGCTTGGAAACACCATATATTTT	CSGIGTGLGNTIYF
TRBV11-2	-	many	TRBJ2-3	TGTGCCAGCAGCCCAAGGGAGTCAGATACGCAGTATTTT	CASSPRESDTQYF
TRBV28	-	few	TRBJ1-1	TGTGCCAGCAGTCCAAGGAACCGGGGCGAAGCTTTCTTT	CASSPRNRGEAFF
TRBV20-1	TRBD1	few	TRBJ2-1	TGCAGTGCACCGAGGACAGGGCGCAATGAGCAGTTCTTC	CSAPRTGRNEQFF
TRBV2	-	many	TRBJ2-5	TGTGCCAGCAGTGACAGGGGAGAAACCCAGTACTTC	CASSDRGETQYF
TRBV5-1	TRBD2	many	TRBJ2-3	TGCGCCAGCAGCTTGGTTGGCGGGAGGGCCATCGAGGATACGCAGTATTTT	CASSLVGGRAIEDTQYF
TRBV19	-	few	TRBJ2-5	TGTGCCAGTAGGAATCCCGGAGGGGGGGAGACCCAGTACTTC	CASRNPGGGETQYF
TRBV2	TRBD1	-	TRBJ2-6	TGTGCCAGCAGTGAAGCCGGACAGGGAGTATTTGGGGCCAACGTCCTGACTTTC	CASSEAGQGVFGANVLTF
TRBV30	-	-	TRBJ1-3	TGTGCCTGGATCCCCTTCGGACTGTCCTCTGGAAACACCATATATTTT	CAWIPFGLSSGNTIYF
TRBV30	TRBD1	many	TRBJ2-7	TGTGCCTGGAGTACGGGACAGGGGGCGGACGGGCAGTACTTC	CAWSTGQGADGQYF
TRBV10-2	TRBD2	many	TRBJ2-3	TGCGCCTCGCGGGGGTCGGCAGATACGCAGTATTTT	CASRGSADTQYF
TRBV27	-	few	TRBJ2-7	TGTGCCAGCAGTTCCGGGGTATACTACGAGCAGTACTTC	CASSSGVYYEQYF
TRBV7-9	-	many	TRBJ1-1	TGTGCCAGCAGCTACGGGGAGACTGAAGCTTTCTTT	CASSYGETEAFF
TRBV5-6	-	few	TRBJ2-7	TGTGCCAGCAGCTTGGCAGCTTACTACGAGCAGTACTTC	CASSLAAYYEQYF
TRBV5-1	TRBD2	-	TRBJ2-1	TGCGCCAGCAGTGTGGGGGCTAGCGGGAGGGGTTACAATGAGCAGTTCTTC	CASSVGASGRGYNEQFF
TRBV6-1	-	few	TRBJ2-3	TGTGCCAGCAGGTCGGGACGGTCGGATACGCAGTATTTT	CASRSGRSDTQYF
TRBV7-2	TRBD1	many	TRBJ2-7	TGTGCCAGCAGCTACCGGGACAGAGGTATTCGGTACTTC	CASSYRDRGIRYF
TRBV28	-	-	TRBJ2-3	TGTGCCAGCAGCCCCAGGCGGGGACACACAGATACGCAGTATTTT	CASSPRRGHTDTQYF
TRBV9	-	-	TRBJ2-7	TGTGCCAGCAGCCCCCGGACTCTGGGGGGCGAGCAGTACTTC	CASSPRTLGGEQYF
TRBV14	-	many	TRBJ2-2	TGTGCCAGCAGCCAAGAAGATGAGCGTGTCGGCACCGGGGAGCTGTTTTTT	CASSQEDERVGTGELFF
TRBV6-2/TRBV6-3	-	-	TRBJ2-3	TGTGCCAGCAGTGGGAGGACCCGGACGGTCGATACGCAGTATTTT	CASSGRTRTVDTQYF
TRBV6-1	-	few	TRBJ1-6	TGTGCCAGCAGTGAGAGGGCCGGGTCACCCCTCCACTTT	CASSERAGSPLHF
TRBV11-1	TRBD2	-	TRBJ2-3	TGTGCCAGCAGCCAACCCCTTAAGACGCGGGAGGGCCGAGATACGCAGTATTTT	CASSQPLKTREGRDTQYF
TRBV7-2	-	many	TRBJ2-1	TGTGCCAGCAGCTTGGGTGCGCATGAGCAGTTCTTC	CASSLGAHEQFF
TRBV28	TRBD1	many	TRBJ2-5	TGTGCCAGCAGCCGCAGGACAGGGTTAGAGACCCAGTACTTC	CASSRRTGLETQYF
TRBV5-1	TRBD1	-	TRBJ2-1	TGTGCCAGCAGCTTAGGGGACAGGGAGACTAGTCGTCTCTACAATGAGCAGTTCTTC	CASSLGDRETSRLYNEQFF
TRBV6-1	-	few	TRBJ2-3	TGTGCCAGCAGTGAAGGACAGAGATCCACAGATACGCAGTATTTT	CASSEGQRSTDTQYF
TRBV27	TRBD1	many	TRBJ1-6	TGTGCCAGCAGTTTGGAGGGGGCGTACTCACCCCTCCACTTT	CASSLEGAYSPLHF
TRBV5-4	-	many	TRBJ2-5	TGTGCCAGCAGCTTGGTTCCCGTGGAGACCCAGTACTTC	CASSLVPVETQYF
TRBV12-3/TRBV12-4	TRBD2	many	TRBJ2-5	TGTGCCAGCAGTGATACACTAGCGGCCGTCAGGGAGACCCAGTACTTC	CASSDTLAAVRETQYF
TRBV30	TRBD1	many	TRBJ1-5	TGTGCCTGGGGGACAGGGGGCATTCAGCCCCAGCATTTT	CAWGTGGIQPQHF
TRBV24-1	-	-	TRBJ1-5	TGTGCCACCAGTGGTAACAGGGTAGGTCAGCCCCAGCATTTT	CATSGNRVGQPQHF
TRBV5-1	TRBD2	many	TRBJ2-7	TGCGCCAGCAGCTTGGTGGCTAGCGGGGACCTGACCTACGAGCAGTACTTC	CASSLVASGDLTYEQYF
TRBV11-2	-	many	TRBJ1-2	TGTGCCAGCAGTCAGCTCAGGGGAATCGACTATGGCTACACCTTC	CASSQLRGIDYGYTF
TRBV19	TRBD1	-	TRBJ1-1	TGTGCCAGTAGTACCCCGGACAGGTTCATGAACACTGAAGCTTTCTTT	CASSTPDRFMNTEAFF
TRBV9	-	-	TRBJ1-6	TGTGCCAGCAGCACCCTCAATTCAGGGAATTCACCCCTCCACTTT	CASSTLNSGNSPLHF
TRBV3-1	-	-	TRBJ2-7	TGTGCCAGCGCCAGGGGAACGAGTTCCTACGAGCAGTACTTC	CASARGTSSYEQYF
TRBV7-2	-	few	TRBJ2-3	TGTGCCAGCGGGAGGTTCCCCCCAGATACGCAGTATTTT	CASGRFPPDTQYF
TRBV27	-	-	TRBJ2-7	TGTGCCAGCACCGCCCGGGACTCGTTGTACGAGCAGTACTTC	CASTARDSLYEQYF
TRBV19	-	-	TRBJ1-5	TGTGCCAGTAGCCCCACCTTCCGAGAGCACAATCAGCCCCAGCATTTT	CASSPTFREHNQPQHF
TRBV6-1	-	-	TRBJ2-1	TGTGCCAGCGGTGGACCGCCCTACAATGAGCAGTTCTTC	CASGGPPYNEQFF
TRBV12-3/TRBV12-4	-	many	TRBJ2-7	TGTGCCAGCAGTAGGGAAAACAGGGAGGGCGAGCAGTACTTC	CASSRENREGEQYF
TRBV30	-	many	TRBJ2-1	TGTGCCTGGAGTTCAAGCGGAAGCGGGTATCATGAGCAGTTCTTC	CAWSSSGSGYHEQFF
TRBV7-9	TRBD1	many	TRBJ2-5	TGTGCCAGCAGCTGGACAGGGTTAGAGACCCAGTACTTC	CASSWTGLETQYF